Below, 9 T cell receptor beta chains from the same sample are listed, as sequenced in a study of blood T cell repertoires in COVID-19. The method was immunoSEQ multiplex PCR; TCRdb's version includes in-frame clones alone and lacks a portion of them. The sample holds roughly 310,000 clones, around 91% seen once. Sequencing was done on a sample of PBMCs or T cells enriched from blood (not recorded which). The receptors come from a middle-aged woman who had recovered from COVID-19.

This chain joins TRBV28 and TRBJ2-1, with TRBD2 matching over 8 bases. The ends lost 1 base at V and 4 bases at J; junction bases unmatched: 6. The CDR3 is made up of 16 amino acids. Germline loops: CDR1 MDHEN, CDR2 SYDVKM. CDR3 protein: CASSLYSGGDYNEQFF. The CDR3 nucleotides read TGTGCCAGCAGTTTATACAGCGGGGGTGATTACAATGAGCAGTTCTTC.

The chain is built from TRBV5-4 and TRBJ1-2; 7 bases line up with TRBD1. The CDR3 has 13 amino acids. Germline-derived CDR1 and CDR2 are SGHNT and YYREEE (reference sequence). V was clipped by 3 bases and J by 6 bases; unmatched bases: 5. The CDR3 nucleotides are TGTGCCAGCAGCTGGGACAGAGGGAATGGCTACACCTTC. Translating gives CASSWDRGNGYTF.

This sequence joins TRBV7-9 and TRBJ1-5; D gene uncertain. V lost 4 bases and J lost 6, with 16 bases in between. The V gene's germline CDR1 is SEHNR and CDR2 FQNEAQ (reference sequence). The CDR3 runs to 15 residues. The CDR3 nucleotides read TGTGCCAGCAGCTCGGGCCCGGAGGAGAGTCAGCCCCAGCATTTT. As protein: CASSSGPEESQPQHF.

This clone was detected once. The chain joins TRBV13 to TRBJ1-1; tentative D call: TRBD1 (5 bases). CDR3 length: 14 residues. CDR1 is PRHDT, CDR2 FYEKMQ, per germline (reference sequence). V dropped 5 bases and J dropped 2 bases, with 12 bases sitting between them. CDR3 sequence reads: CASSETRANTEAFF. CDR3 DNA: TGTGCCAGCAGCGAGACCAGGGCTAACACTGAAGCTTTCTTT.

This clone was detected a few times. The chain couples TRBV7-6 to TRBJ2-7; TRBD2 aligns across 16 bases. Germline trimming cut 5 bases from V and 2 bases from J; bases unmatched to any gene: 6. The CDR3 loop spans 17 amino acids. In germline, CDR1 is SGHVS, CDR2 FNYEAQ. CDR3 nucleotide sequence: TGTGCCAGCAGCCCCGGGACTAGCGGGAGGGCCACCTACGAGCAGTACTTC. Amino acids: CASSPGTSGRATYEQYF. Combining the CDR3 with reference TRBV7-6 and TRBJ2-7 gives the whole variable domain GAGVSQSPRYKVTKRGQDVALRCDPISGHVSLYWYRQALGQGPEFLTYFNYEAQQDKSGLPNDRFSAERPEGSISTLTIQRTEQRDSAMYRCASSPGTSGRATYEQYFGPGTRLTVT.

The chain links TRBV5-4 to TRBJ2-3; 9 bases match TRBD2. The V gene end was trimmed by 3 bases and the J gene end by 1 base; junction bases not matched to a gene: 12. Germline CDR1 SGHNT, CDR2 YYREEE (reference sequence). The CDR3 loop spans 18 amino acids. The CDR3, as DNA: TGTGCCAGCAGCTATCTTAGCGGGGGTGCCGGGGGCACAGATACGCAGTATTTT. It yields the protein CASSYLSGGAGGTDTQYF.

The genes are TRBV27 and TRBJ2-3; no definite D call. CDR3 length equals 13 residues. CDR1 is MNHEY, CDR2 SMNVEV, per germline (reference sequence). The V end lost 6 bases, the J end lost 1 base, and 8 bases lay between the germline ends. CDR3 region: CASRYTGTDTQYF. CDR3 DNA sequence: TGTGCCAGCAGATATACAGGCACAGATACGCAGTATTTT.

This chain connects TRBV7-3 to TRBJ2-5; 10 bases line up with TRBD2. The CDR3 extends over 17 amino acids. V lost 4 bases, J lost 5 bases, and 13 bases stayed unmatched. In germline, CDR1 is SGHTA, CDR2 FQGTGA. The CDR3 is CASSWGLAGARRETQYF. In DNA, the CDR3 is TGTGCCAGCAGCTGGGGGCTAGCGGGGGCCAGAAGGGAGACCCAGTACTTC.

The chain combines TRBV7-8 with TRBJ1-6; no definite D call. V lost 8 bases and J lost 7, with 9 bases in between. This CDR3 has 12 amino acids. CDR1 and CDR2 from the germline V gene are SGHVS and FQNEAQ. The CDR3 bases are TGTGCCAGCCGGGGTGAAAATTCACCCCTCCACTTT. Translating it yields CASRGENSPLHF. The complete variable domain, with remaining parts taken from reference TRBV7-8 and TRBJ1-6, reads GAGVSQSPRYKVAKRGQDVALRCDPISGHVSLFWYQQALGQGPEFLTYFQNEAQLDKSGLPSDRFFAERPEGSVSTLKIQRTQQEDSAVYLCASRGENSPLHFGNGTRLTVT.